This T cell receptor (beta chain) was observed in a study of a mutant IDH1 vaccine in newly diagnosed glioma. The time point was: baseline, week 1 (first vaccination visit). Treatment here: pre-vaccination baseline after standard-of-care therapy. The V and J ends lost 1 base and 4 bases respectively, with 14 bases between them. The germline V gene encodes CDR1 SGHDT and CDR2 YYEEEE. The CDR3 is 15 amino acids. Repertoires were generated with immunoSEQ multiplex PCR, while TCRdb's copy carries only in-frame clones and drops some. Of about 68,000 clones in the sample, 70% to 80% were seen once. Specimen: PBMCs, collected from a glioma patient treated with radiotherapy, temozolomide or both. The source of this sequence is a man in his fifties with glioma. This chain uses TRBV5-6 with TRBJ2-5; D might be TRBD1 (7 bases). The CDR3 spells CASSLLAEGAETQYF. In DNA, the CDR3 is TGTGCCAGCAGCTTGTTGGCGGAGGGGGCAGAGACCCAGTACTTC.